These 29 T cell receptor beta chains came from one sample sequenced in a study of a mutant IDH1 vaccine in newly diagnosed glioma. Their specific antigens are unknown. Time point in this sample: week 5, during vaccination. The vaccine gave 300 ug of a 20-mer mutant IDH1 peptide subcutaneously per dose. The table came from immunoSEQ multiplex PCR; TCRdb's copy has only in-frame clones and leaves some out. The profile shows roughly 54,000 clones, 80% to 85% of them singletons. The sequencing used PBMCs, collected from a glioma patient whose treatment included an IDH1 peptide vaccine. The receptors were gathered from a man aged 25-45 years with glioma.

J is TRBJ1-3 and V is TRBV11-2; 7 bases are shared with TRBD1. The CDR3 length is 14 residues. Germline V CDR1 and CDR2: SGHAT, FQNNGV. Trimming removed 5 bases from V and 1 base from J; junction bases left unmatched: 2. CDR3 sequence reads: CASSQDRSGNTIYF. CDR3 nucleotide sequence: TGTGCCAGCAGCCAGGACAGGTCTGGAAACACCATATATTTT. The full variable domain, completed using reference TRBV11-2 and TRBJ1-3, is EAGVAQSPRYKIIEKRQSVAFWCNPISGHATLYWYQQILGQGPKLLIQFQNNGVVDDSQLPKDRFSAERLKGVDSTLKIQPAKLEDSAVYLCASSQDRSGNTIYFGEGSWLTVV.

The rearrangement joins TRBV4-1 to TRBJ1-6; D is unresolved. Trimming removed 1 base at V and 10 bases at J, with 17 bases between. This CDR3 has 16 amino acids. Germline CDR1 reads MGHRA; CDR2 reads YSYEKL. In DNA, the CDR3 is TGCGCCAGCAGCCAAGGTTGGACCCTTGGGAGGTCACCCCTCCACTTT. Amino acid sequence: CASSQGWTLGRSPLHF.

The rearrangement joins TRBV7-7 to TRBJ2-2, with TRBD2 identical over 8 bases. Trimming removed 2 bases from V and 5 bases from J; junction bases left unmatched: 7. This CDR3 is built from 16 residues. Germline CDR1 SSHAT, CDR2 FNYEAQ (reference sequence). The CDR3 spells CASSLPRGAETGELFF. The CDR3 DNA reads as TGTGCCAGCAGCTTACCGCGGGGGGCCGAGACCGGGGAGCTGTTTTTT.

The V call is TRBV2, the J call TRBJ1-3; D may be TRBD1 (6 bases). Germline-derived CDR1 and CDR2 are SNHLY and FYNNEI. CDR3 length equals 14 residues. The V end lost 5 bases, the J end lost 1 base, and 9 bases lay between the germline ends. The CDR3 loop reads CASSLGGSGNTIYF. The CDR3 bases are TGTGCCAGCAGTCTAGGGGGGTCTGGAAACACCATATATTTT.

The gene calls are TRBV5-6 and TRBJ1-1; D call uncertain. Germline V gives CDR1 SGHDT, CDR2 YYEEEE. CDR3 length: 13 amino acids. V was pared by 2 bases and J by 4 bases, with 9 bases between. As DNA, the CDR3 is TGTGCCAGCAGCTTCATATACAGCACTGAAGCTTTCTTT. Its protein is CASSFIYSTEAFF.

The chain is built from TRBV6-5 and TRBJ2-1; D is ambiguous. Germline CDR1 is MNHEY and CDR2 is SVGAGI. This CDR3 contains 16 residues. Trimming stripped 0 bases from V and 3 bases from J, with 12 bases between. This CDR3 reads CASSYSSGSFYNEQFF. CDR3 in DNA: TGTGCCAGCAGTTACTCTTCCGGCAGCTTCTACAATGAGCAGTTCTTC.

The V call is TRBV30, the J call TRBJ1-6, with D perhaps TRBD1 (5 bases). In germline, CDR1 is GTSNPN, CDR2 SVGIG (reference sequence). This CDR3 is 15 amino acids long. V lost 3 bases and J lost 7, with 16 bases in between. The CDR3 DNA is TGTGCCTGGAGGCGCTCGGGACGGACAAATTCACCCCTCCACTTT. Protein: CAWRRSGRTNSPLHF.

The V call is TRBV9, the J call TRBJ1-5, with D maybe TRBD1 (6 bases). CDR3 length: 15 amino acids. Deletions cut 5 bases from V and 7 bases from J, with 19 bases between. The germline CDR1 and CDR2 sequences are SGDLS and YYNGEE. The CDR3 region has the DNA TGTGCCAGCAGTAGGGGGGGGCAGTCGGAACAGCCCCAGCATTTT. Protein product: CASSRGGQSEQPQHF. Drawing the rest from reference TRBV9 and TRBJ1-5, the complete variable domain is DSGVTQTPKHLITATGQRVTLRCSPRSGDLSVYWYQQSLDQGLQFLIQYYNGEERAKGNILERFSAQQFPDLHSELNLSSLELGDSALYFCASSRGGQSEQPQHFGDGTRLSIL.

The sample holds one count of this clone. This chain joins TRBV28 and TRBJ2-1; 9 bases are a match to TRBD2. With V trimmed by 2 bases and J by 7 bases, 12 bases remained unmatched. The CDR3 is 17 residues long. The germline V gene has CDR1 MDHEN and CDR2 SYDVKM. This chain's CDR3 is CASSLTLAGARGNEQFF. CDR3 in DNA: TGTGCCAGCAGTTTAACTTTAGCGGGGGCCCGGGGGAATGAGCAGTTCTTC. Drawing the rest from reference TRBV28 and TRBJ2-1, the complete variable domain is DVKVTQSSRYLVKRTGEKVFLECVQDMDHENMFWYRQDPGLGLRLIYFSYDVKMKEKGDIPEGYSVSREKKERFSLILESASTNQTSMYLCASSLTLAGARGNEQFFGPGTRLTVL.

The chain employs TRBV10-1 and TRBJ2-2; D is unclear. This CDR3 is 14 amino acids long. V lost 3 bases and J 3 bases, leaving 8 bases between the germline ends. CDR1 and CDR2 from the germline V gene are WNHNN and SYGVQD (reference sequence). CDR3: CASSETAYTGELFF. DNA of the CDR3: TGCGCCAGCAGTGAAACAGCATACACCGGGGAGCTGTTTTTT.

V usage is TRBV27 and J usage is TRBJ1-5; TRBD1 agrees at 7 bases. Germline V gives CDR1 MNHEY, CDR2 SMNVEV (reference sequence). With V trimmed by 3 bases and J by 3 bases, 2 bases remained unmatched. This CDR3 region has 14 residues. CDR3 amino acids: CASSLTGSNQPQHF. The DNA of the CDR3 is TGTGCCAGCAGTTTGACAGGGTCCAATCAGCCCCAGCATTTT.

This sequence joins TRBV2 and TRBJ1-4; 12 bases fit TRBD1. Germline lookup yields CDR1 SNHLY and CDR2 FYNNEI. Losses at the gene ends were 7 bases for V and 6 bases for J; bases not matched to a gene: 3. The CDR3 totals 14 residues. DNA for the CDR3: TGTGCCAGCACCCGGGACAGGGGGCATGAAAAACTGTTTTTT. Residues: CASTRDRGHEKLFF.

This chain uses TRBV5-1 with TRBJ1-4; 9 nucleotides match TRBD1. Germline trimming cut 1 base from V and 10 bases from J; bases unmatched to any gene: 5. The CDR3 is 14 amino acids. The germline V gene encodes CDR1 SGHRS and CDR2 YFSETQ. In DNA, the CDR3 is TGCGCCAGCAGCTTGACGGGACAGGGCCCAAAACTGTTTTTT. Its protein product is CASSLTGQGPKLFF.

Comment on this clone: Distinct nucleotide sequences in the sample also encode this CDR3. V usage is TRBV16 and J usage is TRBJ2-3; D is ambiguous. This CDR3 has 13 amino acids. Per the germline V gene, CDR1 is KGHSY and CDR2 is FQNENV. Between the trimmed V and J ends, which lost 0 bases and 3 bases, there was a span of 4 bases. The CDR3 DNA reads TGTGCCAGCAGCCAATCTCAGACAGATACGCAGTATTTT. It translates to CASSQSQTDTQYF.

This chain links TRBV7-9 with TRBJ1-1; TRBD1 might be the D (5 bases). The germline gives CDR1 SEHNR, CDR2 FQNEAQ (reference sequence). Trimming removed 4 bases from V and 1 base from J, with 13 bases in between. The length of the CDR3 is 15 residues. CDR3 DNA sequence: TGTGCCAGCAGCTCCCGAGGGGAATCGAACACTGAAGCTTTCTTT. This translates into CASSSRGESNTEAFF.

This clone occurred a few times. V gene TRBV19 combines with J gene TRBJ1-1; 8 nucleotides line up with TRBD1. Germline trimming cut 6 bases from V and 0 bases from J; bases unmatched to any gene: 3. In germline, CDR1 is LNHDA, CDR2 SQIVND (reference sequence). This CDR3 contains 14 residues. CDR3 protein: CASRTGVLNTEAFF. CDR3 coding DNA: TGTGCCAGTAGGACAGGGGTCTTGAACACTGAAGCTTTCTTT.

The V gene is TRBV5-1, the J gene TRBJ1-3; 8 nucleotides line up with TRBD1. Germline lookup yields CDR1 SGHRS and CDR2 YFSETQ. The CDR3 consists of 18 residues. The V gene end was trimmed by 4 bases and the J gene end by 0 bases; junction bases not matched to a gene: 12. This CDR3 is CASSTTGTGTSSGNTIYF. CDR3 bases: TGCGCCAGCAGCACTACGGGGACAGGAACCAGCTCTGGAAACACCATATATTTT.

The chain uses TRBV5-1 and TRBJ1-6, with 7 positions matching TRBD1. Germline V gene lookup returns CDR1 SGHRS and CDR2 YFSETQ. The CDR3 spans 14 residues. Trimming at V came to 0 bases and at J to 10 bases, leaving 4 bases not matched to a gene. The CDR3 spells CASSLEGAGSPLHF. As DNA, the CDR3 is TGCGCCAGCAGCTTGGAGGGGGCCGGGTCACCCCTCCACTTT.

The chain links TRBV6-5 to TRBJ2-7, with D tentatively TRBD1 (6 bases). Trimming shortened V by 8 bases and J by 0 bases, and 14 bases separated the two germline ends. Per germline, CDR1 MNHEY and CDR2 SVGAGI. The CDR3 contains 14 residues. The CDR3 DNA reads as TGTGCCAGCTCCGACCGCAGGGGCTCCTACGAGCAGTACTTC. Amino acids: CASSDRRGSYEQYF.

The CDR3, as DNA: TGTGCCAGCAGCTCTCGGGGGACGGATACGCAGTATTTT. The encoded protein is CASSSRGTDTQYF. The J gene is TRBJ2-3, the V gene TRBV5-6; the D gene is possibly TRBD2 (6 bases). There are 13 residues in the CDR3. V was shortened by 3 bases and J by 6 bases, with 11 bases between the two germline ends. Germline lookup yields CDR1 SGHDT and CDR2 YYEEEE.

This clone has just one count. This rearrangement joins TRBV28 to TRBJ2-3; D may be TRBD2 (7 bases). V was trimmed by 7 bases and J by 3 bases, leaving 14 bases between them. The CDR3 contains 14 residues. Looked up from germline, CDR1 is MDHEN and CDR2 is SYDVKM. Here the CDR3 DNA reads TGTGCCAGCATGTCGGGGGGCGTAACAGATACGCAGTATTTT. It codes for CASMSGGVTDTQYF.

This chain links TRBV10-3 with TRBJ2-7, with TRBD2 identical over 7 bases. The CDR3 extends over 16 amino acids. Germline CDR1 ENHRY, CDR2 SYGVKD. The V and J ends lost 0 bases and 7 bases, in that order; junction bases with no gene match: 12. CDR3 in DNA: TGTGCCATCAGTGAGTCTCCCCGGGCCCGAGCGGGGGAGCAGTACTTC. Translated: CAISESPRARAGEQYF.

V is TRBV6-5 and J is TRBJ1-2; 9 positions match TRBD1. Germline V gene sequence: CDR1 MNHEY, CDR2 SVGAGI. This CDR3 has 15 amino acids. Unmatched junction bases numbered 11, after V lost 10 bases and J lost 2 bases. The CDR3 nucleotides read TGTGCCACAAAAAAGGGACAGGGAGGGAACTATGGCTACACCTTC. Its translation: CATKKGQGGNYGYTF.

The J gene is TRBJ2-1, the V gene TRBV29-1; 10 bases match TRBD2. The CDR3 is 14 amino acids. CDR1 and CDR2 from the germline V gene are SQVTM and ANQGSEA. V shed 4 bases, J shed 9 bases, and the junction held 9 bases outside the gene matches. The CDR3: CSVAQSGGASEQFF. CDR3 sequence (DNA): TGCAGCGTTGCCCAGAGCGGGGGGGCCTCTGAGCAGTTCTTC.

The chain links TRBV20-1 to TRBJ2-1, with TRBD2 as a possible D gene (6 bases). Trimming pared 5 bases from V and 4 bases from J, leaving 6 bases between. There are 11 residues in the CDR3. Per germline, CDR1 DFQATT and CDR2 SNEGSKA (reference sequence). CDR3 nucleotides: TGCAGTGCTGGGACTTACAATGAGCAGTTCTTC. Protein: CSAGTYNEQFF.

The chain links TRBV19 to TRBJ1-5, with unresolved D. CDR1 and CDR2 from the germline V gene are LNHDA and SQIVND (reference sequence). Trimming removed 7 bases at V and 1 base at J, with 14 bases between. CDR3 size: 15 residues. The CDR3 spells CASKQLLISNQPQHF. The CDR3 DNA reads TGTGCCAGTAAACAGCTACTAATAAGCAATCAGCCCCAGCATTTT.

CDR3 in DNA: TGTGCCAGCAGTGACCCAGCTAACTATGGCTACACCTTC. Protein product: CASSDPANYGYTF. V usage is TRBV6-5 and J usage is TRBJ1-2, with D hard to call. V was pared by 5 bases and J by 0 bases, with 7 bases between. The CDR3 consists of 13 residues. CDR1 MNHEY and CDR2 SVGAGI come from the germline V gene.

The V call is TRBV5-5, the J call TRBJ2-7; 8 bases are shared with TRBD1. The CDR3 covers 13 residues. From germline, CDR1 is SGHKS and CDR2 YYEKEE (reference sequence). The V segment lost 2 bases and the J segment 2 bases; nucleotides outside the gene matches: 0. In DNA form, the CDR3 reads TGTGCCAGCAGCTTACAGGGGGCCTACGAGCAGTACTTC. Translated, it gives CASSLQGAYEQYF.

The chain recombines TRBV5-1 with TRBJ1-2, with D tentatively TRBD1 (6 bases). Looked up from germline, CDR1 is SGHRS and CDR2 is YFSETQ. The CDR3 contains 14 residues. Trimming removed 3 bases at V and 7 bases at J, with 16 bases between. DNA of the CDR3: TGCGCCAGCAGCTCTGTAGACAGGTCCCGTGGCTACACCTTC. This codes for CASSSVDRSRGYTF.